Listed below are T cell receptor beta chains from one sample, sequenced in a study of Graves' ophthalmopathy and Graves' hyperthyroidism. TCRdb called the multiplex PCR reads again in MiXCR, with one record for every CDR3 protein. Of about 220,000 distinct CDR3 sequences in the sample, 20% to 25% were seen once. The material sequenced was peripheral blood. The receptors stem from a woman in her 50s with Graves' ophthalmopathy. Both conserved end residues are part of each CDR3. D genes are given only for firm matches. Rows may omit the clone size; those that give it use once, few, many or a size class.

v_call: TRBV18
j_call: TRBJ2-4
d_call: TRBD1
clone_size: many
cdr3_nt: TGTGCCAGCTCAGCGTTCACCGGGACAGCAAAAAACATTCAGTACTTC
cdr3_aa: CASSAFTGTAKNIQYF

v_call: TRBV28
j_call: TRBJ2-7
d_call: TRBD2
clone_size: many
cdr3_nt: TGTGCCAGCAGTACTCGGTGGGCGGGAGTTCTCCCAAGAGGGGAGCAGTACTTC
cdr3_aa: CASSTRWAGVLPRGEQYF

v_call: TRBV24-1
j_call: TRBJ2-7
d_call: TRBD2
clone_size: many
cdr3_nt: TGTGCCACCAGTGATCCTGCAAGCGGGAGAGACAACGAGCAGTACTTC
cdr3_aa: CATSDPASGRDNEQYF

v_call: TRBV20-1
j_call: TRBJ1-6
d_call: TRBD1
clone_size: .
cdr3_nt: TGCAGTGCTAGACCCCAGGGGGCCCCCGGTGGATCACCCCTCCACTTT
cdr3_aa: CSARPQGAPGGSPLHF

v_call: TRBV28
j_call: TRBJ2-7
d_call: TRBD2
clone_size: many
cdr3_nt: TGTGCCAGCAGGCGGGAGTGGAGCTCCTACGAGCAGTACTTC
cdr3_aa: CASRREWSSYEQYF

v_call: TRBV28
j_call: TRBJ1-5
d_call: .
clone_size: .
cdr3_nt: TGTGCCAGCAGTTTCGGTAACAATCAGCCCCAGCATTTT
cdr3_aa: CASSFGNNQPQHF

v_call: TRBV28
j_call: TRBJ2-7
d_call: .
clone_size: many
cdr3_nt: TGTGCAACCCGGGTGCCAGGCGAGCAGTACTTC
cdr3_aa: CATRVPGEQYF

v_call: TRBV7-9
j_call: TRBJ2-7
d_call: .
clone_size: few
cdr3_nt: TGTGCCAGCAGCTTATTAGAGGGGGTGGAGTACTTC
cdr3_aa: CASSLLEGVEYF

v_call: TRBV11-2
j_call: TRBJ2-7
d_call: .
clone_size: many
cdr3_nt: TGTGCCAGCAGCGCACAACCTTCCTACGAGCAGTACTTC
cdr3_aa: CASSAQPSYEQYF

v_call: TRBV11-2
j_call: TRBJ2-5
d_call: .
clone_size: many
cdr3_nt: TGTGCCAGCAGCTTTACTGGACAGAAAGAAGAGACCCAGTACTTC
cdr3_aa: CASSFTGQKEETQYF

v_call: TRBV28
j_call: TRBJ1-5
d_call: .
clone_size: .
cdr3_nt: TGTGCCAGCAGTTTACGTCAGGGTGGTTACCAGCCCCAGCATTTT
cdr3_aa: CASSLRQGGYQPQHF

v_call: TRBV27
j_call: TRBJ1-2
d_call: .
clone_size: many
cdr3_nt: TGTGCCAGCAGTTCCTCAGGGAGCGACTATGGCTACACCTTC
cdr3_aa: CASSSSGSDYGYTF

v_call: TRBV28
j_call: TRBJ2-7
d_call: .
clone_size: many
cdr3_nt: TGTGCCAGCAGATCTCAGGGGAACGAGCAGTACTTC
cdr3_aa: CASRSQGNEQYF

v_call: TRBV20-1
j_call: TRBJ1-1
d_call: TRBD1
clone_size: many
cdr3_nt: TGCAGTGCTAGAAGGGACAGGGTATTGACTGAAGCTTTCTTT
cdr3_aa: CSARRDRVLTEAFF

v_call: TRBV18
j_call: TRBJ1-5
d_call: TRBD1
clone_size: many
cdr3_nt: TGTGCCAGCTCCGCCGGGACAGGGAACCAGCCCCAGCATTTT
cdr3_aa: CASSAGTGNQPQHF

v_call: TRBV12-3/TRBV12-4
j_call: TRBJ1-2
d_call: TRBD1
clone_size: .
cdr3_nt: TGTGCCAGCAGGGAGGACAGGACCTATGGGGGCTACACCTTC
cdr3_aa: CASREDRTYGGYTF

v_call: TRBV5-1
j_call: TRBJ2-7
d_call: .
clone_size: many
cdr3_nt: TGCGCCAGCAGCCTGACAGAAATAAGCTCCTACGAGCAGTACTTC
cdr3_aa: CASSLTEISSYEQYF

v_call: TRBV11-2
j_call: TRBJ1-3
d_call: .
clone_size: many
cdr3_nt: TGTGCCAGCAGCTTAGACCACTGGGGAGCCAGATACTCTGGAAACACCATATATTTT
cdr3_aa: CASSLDHWGARYSGNTIYF

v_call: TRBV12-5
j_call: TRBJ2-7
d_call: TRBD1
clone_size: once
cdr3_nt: TGTGCTAGTGGTTTTGGGACAGGCTCAGACGAGCAGTACTTC
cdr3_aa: CASGFGTGSDEQYF

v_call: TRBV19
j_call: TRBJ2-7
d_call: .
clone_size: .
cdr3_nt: TGTGCCAGTAGTATAGTAACATCGGACGAGCAGTACTTC
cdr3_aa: CASSIVTSDEQYF

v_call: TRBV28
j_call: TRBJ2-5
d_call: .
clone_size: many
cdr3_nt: TGTGCCAGCAGTCTTCCCCAGCCACGAGAGACCCAGTACTTC
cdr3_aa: CASSLPQPRETQYF

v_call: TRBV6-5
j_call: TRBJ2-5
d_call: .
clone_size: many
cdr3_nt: TGTGCCAGCAGTTCCCGGCCACGCCAGGGGATGAGGGGAGAGACCCAGTACTTC
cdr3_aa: CASSSRPRQGMRGETQYF

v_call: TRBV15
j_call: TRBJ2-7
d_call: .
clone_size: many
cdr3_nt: TGTGCCACCAGCAGAGATCGACAGTACGAGCAGTACTTC
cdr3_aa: CATSRDRQYEQYF

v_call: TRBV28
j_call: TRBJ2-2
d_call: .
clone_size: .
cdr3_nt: TGTGCCAGCACCACTACCGGGGCGAACACCGGGGAGCTGTTTTTT
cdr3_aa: CASTTTGANTGELFF